These T cell receptor beta chains were read from a single sample in a study of T cell responses to AZD1222 COVID-19 vaccine. TCRdb keeps only in-frame clones here, not all; method: immunoSEQ multiplex PCR. Of about 110,000 clones listed, roughly 87% were seen once; the top ten hold approximately 4.7%. The material was peripheral blood, obtained on day 0 of AZD1222 vaccination. The receptors shown here come from an adult in good health. Both conserved end residues are part of each CDR3. Each record gives: J gene, D gene, V gene, clone size, CDR3 length, CDR3 DNA, CDR3 protein. A D gene is named only where the DNA matches it firmly. A clone size is listed for some rows: how often the clone was seen (once, few, many), or a class if it is expanded.

TRBJ2-2 - TRBV6-2/TRBV6-3 - 15 TGTGCCAGCAGTCCCCGCCGGGTTATCACCGGGGAGCTGTTTTTT CASSPRRVITGELFF
TRBJ2-3 TRBD2 TRBV20-1 - 11 TGCAGTGCTAAGCTAGCGGAACGACGACATTTT CSAKLAERRHF
TRBJ2-7 - TRBV5-1 - 14 TGCGCCAGCAGCCGTCAGGGTGTTGGTTACGAGCAGTACTTC CASSRQGVGYEQYF
TRBJ1-1 - TRBV11-3 - 13 TGTGCCAGCAGCCGTCGACCGAACACTGAAGCTTTCTTT CASSRRPNTEAFF
TRBJ2-5 - TRBV10-1 - 13 TGCGCCAGCTCCCGACTCGGGGAGGAGACCCAGTACTTC CASSRLGEETQYF
TRBJ1-1 TRBD1 TRBV9 - 13 TGTGCCAGCAGCCCCCGGACAGGAACTGAAGCTTTCTTT CASSPRTGTEAFF
TRBJ1-5 - TRBV6-5 - 15 TGTGCCAGCAGCCCCGCCGGGAGAAGCAATCAGCCCCAGCATTTT CASSPAGRSNQPQHF
TRBJ2-5 TRBD2 TRBV7-8 - 16 TGTGCCAGCAGCCGTGGGCCTAGCGGGCTCCAAGAGACCCAGTACTTC CASSRGPSGLQETQYF
TRBJ1-1 - TRBV12-3/TRBV12-4 - 13 TGTGCCAGCACCACAGGGATAATAGCTGAAGCTTTCTTT CASTTGIIAEAFF
TRBJ2-5 TRBD2 TRBV11-2 few 16 TGTGCCAGCAGCAGCACTAGCGGGAGAAAGCAAGAGACCCAGTACTTC CASSSTSGRKQETQYF
TRBJ1-3 TRBD1 TRBV9 - 17 TGTGCCAGCAGCGAGAACAGGGGGCGAGCCAATCCAAACACCATATATTTT CASSENRGRANPNTIYF
TRBJ2-3 - TRBV28 - 13 TGTGCCAGCAGTTTAGAGATCGGGGATACGCAGTATTTT CASSLEIGDTQYF
TRBJ1-6 TRBD1 TRBV2 few 15 TGTGCCAGCAGTCACGGACAGGACTATAATTCACCCCTCCACTTT CASSHGQDYNSPLHF
TRBJ1-1 - TRBV10-3 - 16 TGTGCCACGAGTCCGGGACCGCGCCGAGTGAACACTGAAGCTTTCTTT CATSPGPRRVNTEAFF
TRBJ2-2 TRBD2 TRBV3-1/TRBV3-2 once 14 TGTGCCAGCAGCCCAGGGACTAGCGTCGGGGAGCTGTTTTTT CASSPGTSVGELFF
TRBJ2-3 TRBD2 TRBV2 - 16 TGTGCCAGCAGTGAAGGTAGCGGGAGATCGGCAGATACGCAGTATTTT CASSEGSGRSADTQYF
TRBJ1-2 - TRBV6-2/TRBV6-3 - 13 TGTGCCAGCAGCCCCTTCCCCAACTATGGCTACACCTTC CASSPFPNYGYTF
TRBJ2-5 - TRBV11-2 - 14 TGTGCCAGCAGCGATGGGGAGAGACAAGAGACCCAGTACTTC CASSDGERQETQYF
TRBJ1-5 - TRBV2 - 14 TGTGCCAGCGCCCCGCCCCCGGGCGGTCAGCCCCAGCATTTT CASAPPPGGQPQHF
TRBJ1-4 - TRBV5-5 - 14 TGTGCCAGCAGCTTTGATCAGAACAATGAAAAACTGTTTTTT CASSFDQNNEKLFF
TRBJ2-7 - TRBV5-5 - 15 TGTGCCAGCAGCTTGTTGGCGGGGACCTCCTACGAGCAGTACTTC CASSLLAGTSYEQYF
TRBJ1-6 - TRBV27 - 13 TGTGCCAGCAGTTCCCGGGACTATTCACCCCTCCACTTT CASSSRDYSPLHF
TRBJ2-7 TRBD1 TRBV19 - 14 TGTGCCAGTAGTATAGGGACAGGGGAGTACGAGCAGTACTTC CASSIGTGEYEQYF
TRBJ1-1 TRBD1 TRBV19 - 15 TGTGCCAGTAGTATATTCGGGACAGGGAAGCCTGAAGCTTTCTTT CASSIFGTGKPEAFF
TRBJ1-6 - TRBV27 - 12 TGTGCCAGCAAGAGGGACCGGTCACCCCTCCACTTT CASKRDRSPLHF
TRBJ1-5 - TRBV6-5 - 13 TGTGCCAGCAGTTACTCGAAGGGTGAGCCCCAGCATTTT CASSYSKGEPQHF